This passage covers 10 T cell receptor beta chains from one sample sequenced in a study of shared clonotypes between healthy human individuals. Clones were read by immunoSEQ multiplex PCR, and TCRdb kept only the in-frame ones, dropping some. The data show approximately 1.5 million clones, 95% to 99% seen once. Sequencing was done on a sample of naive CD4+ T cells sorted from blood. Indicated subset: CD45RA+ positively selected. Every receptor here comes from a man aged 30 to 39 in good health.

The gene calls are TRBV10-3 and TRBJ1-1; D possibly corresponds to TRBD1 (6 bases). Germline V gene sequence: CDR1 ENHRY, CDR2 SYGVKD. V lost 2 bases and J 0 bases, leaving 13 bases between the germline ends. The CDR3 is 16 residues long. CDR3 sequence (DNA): TGTGCCATCAGTGAGCCTCGGACAGCCATGAACACTGAAGCTTTCTTT. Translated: CAISEPRTAMNTEAFF.

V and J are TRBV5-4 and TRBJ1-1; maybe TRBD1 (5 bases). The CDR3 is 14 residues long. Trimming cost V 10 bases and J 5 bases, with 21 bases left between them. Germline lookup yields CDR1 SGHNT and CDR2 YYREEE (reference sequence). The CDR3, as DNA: TGTGCCGGTACGGTAGCGGGGCGCCTGACTGAAGCTTTCTTT. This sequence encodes CAGTVAGRLTEAFF. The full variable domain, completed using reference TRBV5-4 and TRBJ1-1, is ETGVTQSPTHLIKTRGQQVTLRCSSQSGHNTVSWYQQALGQGPQFIFQYYREEENGRGNFPPRFSGLQFPNYSSELNVNALELDDSALYLCAGTVAGRLTEAFFGQGTRLTVV.

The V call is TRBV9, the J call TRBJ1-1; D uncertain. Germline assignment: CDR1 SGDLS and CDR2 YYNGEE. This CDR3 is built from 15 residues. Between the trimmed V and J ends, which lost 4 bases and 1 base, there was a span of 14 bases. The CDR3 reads CASSPQPYQNTEAFF. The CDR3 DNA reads TGTGCCAGCAGCCCCCAGCCTTATCAGAACACTGAAGCTTTCTTT.

CDR3 sequence (DNA): TGTGCCAGCAGCTTCACATCCTTTCCAGATACGCAGTATTTT. This encodes CASSFTSFPDTQYF. The chain couples TRBV5-4 to TRBJ2-3; D ambiguous. V was clipped by 2 bases and J by 4 bases, with 11 bases between them. Germline CDR1 is SGHNT and CDR2 is YYREEE (reference sequence). The CDR3 extends over 14 amino acids.

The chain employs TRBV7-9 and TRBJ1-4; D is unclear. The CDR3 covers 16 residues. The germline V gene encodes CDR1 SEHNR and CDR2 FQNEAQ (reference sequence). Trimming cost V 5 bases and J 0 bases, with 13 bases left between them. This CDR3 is CASSLALAPTNEKLFF. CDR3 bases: TGTGCCAGCAGCCTTGCGTTGGCCCCAACTAATGAAAAACTGTTTTTT.

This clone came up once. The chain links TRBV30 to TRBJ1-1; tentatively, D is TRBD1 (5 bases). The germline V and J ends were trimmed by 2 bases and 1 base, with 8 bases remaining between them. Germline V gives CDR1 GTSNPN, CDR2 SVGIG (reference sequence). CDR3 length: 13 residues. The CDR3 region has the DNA TGTGCCTGGAGTAGGGGACCGAACACTGAAGCTTTCTTT. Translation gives CAWSRGPNTEAFF.

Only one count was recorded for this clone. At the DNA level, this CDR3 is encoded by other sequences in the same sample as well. CDR3 amino acids: CASSLGQGNGYTF. DNA for the CDR3: TGCGCCAGCAGCTTGGGTCAGGGGAACGGCTACACCTTC. This rearrangement joins TRBV5-1 to TRBJ1-2, with D possibly TRBD1 on 6 matching bases. The CDR3 runs 13 residues. Germline V gene sequence: CDR1 SGHRS, CDR2 YFSETQ. Trimming pared 0 bases from V and 8 bases from J, leaving 11 bases between.

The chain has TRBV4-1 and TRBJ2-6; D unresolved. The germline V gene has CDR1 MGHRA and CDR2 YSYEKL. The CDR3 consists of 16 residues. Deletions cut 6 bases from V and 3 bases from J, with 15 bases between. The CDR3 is CASRALYGGGANVLTF. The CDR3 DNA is TGCGCCAGCAGAGCCTTGTACGGTGGTGGGGCCAACGTCCTGACTTTC.

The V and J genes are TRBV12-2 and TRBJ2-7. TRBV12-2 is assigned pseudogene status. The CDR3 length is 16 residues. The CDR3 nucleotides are TGTGCAAGTCGCTTAGCGATTAGGCCCTTACTCTACGAGCAGTACTTC. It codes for CASRLAIRPLLYEQYF.

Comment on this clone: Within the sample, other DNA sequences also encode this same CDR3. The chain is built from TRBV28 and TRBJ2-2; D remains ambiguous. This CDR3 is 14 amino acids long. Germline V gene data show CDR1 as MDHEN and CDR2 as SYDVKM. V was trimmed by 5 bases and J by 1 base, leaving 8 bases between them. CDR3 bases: TGTGCCAGCAGTCTCCTGGGGAACACCGGGGAGCTGTTTTTT. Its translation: CASSLLGNTGELFF.